The 22 T cell receptor beta chains presented below share a single source sample, sequenced in a study of cytomegalovirus exposure and HLA in healthy donors (dated by TCRdb to about 2017). Library construction relied on the immunoSEQ multiplex PCR assay. For the multiplex PCR, a mixture combining 60 forward primers for TCR Vbeta segments and 13 reverse primers for TCR Jbeta segments was used. TCRdb took this table from immuneACCESS and kept in-frame rearrangements with V and J called. Such tables lack part of the clones; where checked against another copy, unresolved V genes explain under half of the gap, and the rest is unexplained. This sample gives about 160,000 clones in total; around 74% of them show up just once. The top ten constitute around 1.5% of the sample. Sequenced material: PBMCs. These receptors were collected from a woman under 40 in good health and CMV-seronegative.

This chain connects TRBV5-1 to TRBJ2-7, with unresolved D. Germline CDR1 and CDR2: SGHRS and YFSETQ. The CDR3 covers 14 residues. V lost 0 bases, J lost 0 bases, and 7 bases lay in between. CDR3 amino acids: CASSLGLSSYEQYF. The CDR3 DNA follows: TGCGCCAGCAGCTTGGGACTGAGCTCCTACGAGCAGTACTTC.

This chain joins TRBV19 and TRBJ2-1; a weak D match, TRBD2 (7 bases). V lost 7 bases to trimming and J lost 3 bases, with 13 bases between them. Germline V CDR1 and CDR2: LNHDA, SQIVND (reference sequence). There are 14 residues in the CDR3. For the CDR3, the DNA is TGTGCCAGTATGGAGGGGGGGGGCTACAATGAGCAGTTCTTC. It yields the protein CASMEGGGYNEQFF.

This chain connects TRBV19 to TRBJ1-3, with D perhaps TRBD1 (5 bases). V dropped 6 bases and J dropped 0 bases, with 12 bases sitting between them. The CDR3 is made up of 15 amino acids. Germline-derived CDR1 and CDR2 are LNHDA and SQIVND (reference sequence). CDR3 residues: CASRPRDTSGNTIYF. Written as DNA, the CDR3 is TGTGCCAGTAGACCCAGGGATACCTCTGGAAACACCATATATTTT.

The rearrangement links TRBV30 to TRBJ2-3, with TRBD2 matching over 9 bases. The CDR3 has 14 residues. Germline CDR1 reads GTSNPN; CDR2 reads SVGIG (reference sequence). V lost 0 bases and J lost 4; bases outside the gene matches: 2. Here the CDR3 reads CAWSVGGGADTQYF. The CDR3 DNA reads as TGTGCCTGGAGTGTAGGCGGGGGGGCAGATACGCAGTATTTT.

The rearrangement links TRBV18 to TRBJ1-1, with D hard to call. Trimming removed 5 bases at V and 5 bases at J, with 15 bases between. The V gene's germline CDR1 is KGHSH and CDR2 LQKENI. CDR3 length: 14 residues. The CDR3 coding sequence is TGTGCCAGCTCATCGTTGGGGAGGAGGACTGAAGCTTTCTTT. Protein: CASSSLGRRTEAFF.

This clone was picked up one time. The CDR3 sequence: CASSQALSGNTIYF. CDR3 in DNA: TGTGCCAGCAGCCAGGCCCTCTCTGGAAACACCATATATTTT. This sequence joins TRBV2 and TRBJ1-3; D gene ambiguous. The CDR3 length is 14 residues. Trimming pared 6 bases from V and 0 bases from J, leaving 9 bases between. The V gene's germline CDR1 is SNHLY and CDR2 FYNNEI.

This rearrangement joins TRBV28 to TRBJ2-5; D gene uncertain. The CDR3 is 12 amino acids. Looked up from germline, CDR1 is MDHEN and CDR2 is SYDVKM. With 5 bases removed from V and 4 bases from J, the gap between germline ends came to 8 bases. CDR3 in amino acids: CASSPSVETQYF. The CDR3 coding sequence is TGTGCCAGCAGTCCCTCGGTAGAGACCCAGTACTTC.

Turning to this clone: At one of its ends the junction is not consistent with the germline gene, which may arise from a read error. The rearrangement uses TRBV7-9 and TRBJ1-3; D possibly corresponds to TRBD1 (5 bases). In germline, CDR1 is SEHNR, CDR2 FQNEAQ (reference sequence). The CDR3 runs to 18 residues. The CDR3 DNA reads TGTTCCAGCAGCCGAAGCGGGACGGGAGGGAGCTCTGGAAACACCATATATTTT. It encodes CSSSRSGTGGSSGNTIYF.

This rearrangement joins TRBV7-2 to TRBJ2-7; 9 bases are a match to TRBD2. CDR3 length: 14 residues. Germline CDR1 and CDR2: SGHTA and FQGNSA. Trimming took 2 bases from V and 4 from J; bases not matched to a gene: 3. CDR3 protein: CASSLRLAEYEQYF. The CDR3 DNA is TGTGCCAGCAGCTTAAGACTAGCGGAATACGAGCAGTACTTC.

The chain combines TRBV5-1 with TRBJ2-7, with 7 positions matching TRBD1. The CDR3 sequence is 14 residues long. Germline lookup yields CDR1 SGHRS and CDR2 YFSETQ. Trimming cost V 6 bases and J 0 bases; bases outside gene matches: 6. This chain's CDR3 is CASTSGTASYEQYF. CDR3 bases: TGCGCCAGCACCTCCGGGACAGCCTCCTACGAGCAGTACTTC.

This clone was seen only a few times. The chain joins TRBV18 to TRBJ2-5; 10 nucleotides match TRBD2. The V gene's germline CDR1 is KGHSH and CDR2 LQKENI. This CDR3 is 16 amino acids long. V shed 0 bases, J shed 7 bases, and the junction held 8 bases outside the gene matches. The CDR3 sequence: CASSPPASGGTGTQYF. The CDR3 bases are TGTGCCAGCTCACCACCTGCTAGCGGGGGTACAGGGACCCAGTACTTC.

V usage is TRBV5-1 and J usage is TRBJ1-2; D is ambiguous. V was clipped by 3 bases and J by 7 bases, with 10 bases between them. The length of the CDR3 is 12 residues. From germline, CDR1 is SGHRS and CDR2 YFSETQ. CDR3 sequence reads: CASSSNYGGYTF. CDR3 nucleotides: TGCGCCAGCAGCTCCAACTACGGTGGCTACACCTTC.

This rearrangement joins TRBV16 to TRBJ2-7, with TRBD2 matching 9 bases. The CDR3 consists of 13 residues. Germline-derived CDR1 and CDR2 are KGHSY and FQNENV. Trimming at V came to 3 bases and at J to 6 bases, leaving 3 bases not matched to a gene. The CDR3 coding sequence is TGTGCCAGCAGCCAGGTTAGCGGGGGCGAGCAGTACTTC. Amino acids: CASSQVSGGEQYF.

V gene TRBV6-5 combines with J gene TRBJ1-6; D not certain. The CDR3 runs 12 residues. Trimming left V 2 bases short and J 7 bases short, with 3 bases between. From germline, CDR1 is MNHEY and CDR2 SVGAGI. The CDR3 loop reads CASSYPNSPLHF. CDR3 DNA: TGTGCCAGCAGTTACCCAAATTCACCCCTCCACTTT.

In its sample, this clone was seen a few times. The rearrangement links TRBV29-1 to TRBJ1-2; D may be TRBD1 (6 bases). This CDR3 is built from 12 residues. Trimming pared 6 bases from V and 7 bases from J, leaving 15 bases between. Germline CDR1 reads SQVTM; CDR2 reads ANQGSEA. The CDR3 nucleotides read TGCAGCGTCCCACGGGGGGCTGGTGGCTACACCTTC. It encodes CSVPRGAGGYTF.

V gene TRBV28 combines with J gene TRBJ1-2; the match to TRBD1 covers 7 bases. Germline values: CDR1 MDHEN, CDR2 SYDVKM. V dropped 5 bases and J dropped 3; count of bases not matched to a gene: 6. The CDR3 loop spans 14 amino acids. The CDR3 protein is CASSTGQRDYGYTF. The CDR3, as DNA: TGTGCCAGCAGTACGGGACAGAGAGACTATGGCTACACCTTC.

The table lists this clone with a count of one. The chain uses TRBV5-4 and TRBJ2-7; D is unclear. V lost 1 base and J 4 bases, leaving 12 bases between the germline ends. The CDR3 has 14 amino acids. Germline values: CDR1 SGHNT, CDR2 YYREEE (reference sequence). The CDR3 DNA sequence: TGTGCCAGCAGCTTGTTCATGGAGAGTTACGAGCAGTACTTC. Encoded protein: CASSLFMESYEQYF.

The chain uses TRBV7-2 and TRBJ2-5; no reliable D call. The germline V gene encodes CDR1 SGHTA and CDR2 FQGNSA. V was pared by 5 bases and J by 2 bases, with 6 bases between. This CDR3 is 12 amino acids long. In DNA, the CDR3 is TGTGCCAGCAGCCCCCAACAAGAGACCCAGTACTTC. It translates to CASSPQQETQYF.

About this clone: At the DNA level, this CDR3 is encoded by other sequences in the same sample as well. V usage is TRBV5-1 and J usage is TRBJ2-7; D remains ambiguous. Trimming stripped 0 bases from V and 3 bases from J, with 7 bases between. The germline gives CDR1 SGHRS, CDR2 YFSETQ. This CDR3 is built from 13 residues. The CDR3 loop is CASSLGLNYEQYF. CDR3 nucleotides: TGCGCCAGCAGCTTGGGACTTAACTACGAGCAGTACTTC.

The rearrangement joins TRBV2 to TRBJ2-7, with TRBD2 matching 14 bases. CDR3 length: 17 amino acids. Per germline, CDR1 SNHLY and CDR2 FYNNEI. After removal of 9 bases from V and 5 bases from J, the junction contained 15 bases not matched to a gene. CDR3 in amino acids: CASDVSLGLAGEDEQYF. CDR3 in DNA: TGTGCCAGTGATGTCTCCTTGGGACTAGCGGGGGAGGACGAGCAGTACTTC.

CDR3: CAQLGPTYEQYF. Here the CDR3 DNA reads TGTGCCCAGCTTGGGCCAACCTACGAGCAGTACTTC. The chain is built from TRBV30 and TRBJ2-7; D is ambiguous. The CDR3 loop spans 12 amino acids. V dropped 8 bases and J dropped 2 bases, with 13 bases sitting between them. Germline loops: CDR1 GTSNPN, CDR2 SVGIG (reference sequence).

The chain combines TRBV29-1 with TRBJ2-7, with D possibly matching TRBD1 (8 bases). CDR3 length: 12 residues. V lost 7 bases, J lost 3 bases, and 13 bases lay in between. CDR1 is SQVTM and CDR2 is ANQGSEA in the germline V gene. The CDR3 nucleotides are TGCAGCGCACAGGGGGGGCTCTACGAGCAGTACTTC. It translates to CSAQGGLYEQYF.